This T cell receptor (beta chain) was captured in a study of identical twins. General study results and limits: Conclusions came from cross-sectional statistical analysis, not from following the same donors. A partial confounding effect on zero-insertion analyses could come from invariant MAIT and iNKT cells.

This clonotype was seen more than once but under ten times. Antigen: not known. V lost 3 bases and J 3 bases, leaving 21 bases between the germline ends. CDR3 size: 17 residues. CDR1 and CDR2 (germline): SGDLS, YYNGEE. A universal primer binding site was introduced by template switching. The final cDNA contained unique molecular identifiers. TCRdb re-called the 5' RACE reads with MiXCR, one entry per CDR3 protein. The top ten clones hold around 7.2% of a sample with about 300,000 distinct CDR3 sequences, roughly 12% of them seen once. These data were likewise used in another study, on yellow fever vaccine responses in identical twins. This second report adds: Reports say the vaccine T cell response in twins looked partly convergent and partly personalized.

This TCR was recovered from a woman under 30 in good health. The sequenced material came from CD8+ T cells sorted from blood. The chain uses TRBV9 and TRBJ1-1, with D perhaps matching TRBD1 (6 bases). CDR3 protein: CASSENLRDTDYTEAFF. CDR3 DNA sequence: TGTGCCAGCAGCGAAAACCTCCGGGACACGGATTACACTGAAGCTTTCTTT. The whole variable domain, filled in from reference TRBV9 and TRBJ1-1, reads DSGVTQTPKHLITATGQRVTLRCSPRSGDLSVYWYQQSLDQGLQFLIQYYNGEERAKGNILERFSAQQFPDLHSELNLSSLELGDSALYFCASSENLRDTDYTEAFFGQGTRLTVV.